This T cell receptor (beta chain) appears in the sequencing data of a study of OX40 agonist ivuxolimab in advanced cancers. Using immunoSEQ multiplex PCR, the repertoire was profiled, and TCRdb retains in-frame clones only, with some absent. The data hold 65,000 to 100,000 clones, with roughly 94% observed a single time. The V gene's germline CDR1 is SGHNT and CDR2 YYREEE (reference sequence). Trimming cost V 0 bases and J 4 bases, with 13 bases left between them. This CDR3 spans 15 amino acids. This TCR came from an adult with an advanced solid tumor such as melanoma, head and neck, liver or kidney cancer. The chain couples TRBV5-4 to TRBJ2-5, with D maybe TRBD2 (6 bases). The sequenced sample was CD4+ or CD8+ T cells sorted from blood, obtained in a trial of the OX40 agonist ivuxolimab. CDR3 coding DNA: TGTGCCAGCAGCTTGGTAGCCGGGGGATCAGAGACCCAGTACTTC. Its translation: CASSLVAGGSETQYF.